Listed below are T cell receptor beta chains from one sample, sequenced in a study of shared clonotypes between healthy human individuals. The protocol was immunoSEQ multiplex PCR, while the TCRdb copy is restricted to in-frame clones and leaves out a portion. The data hold about 2.1 million clones, with about 94% observed a single time. The sample comprised naive CD8+ T cells from PBMCs. These receptors were collected from a man younger than 35 in good health. Some clones in this sample may be carry-over from other donors' samples. Each CDR3 is given with its conserved first and last residue. The order of the fields is clone size, J gene, D gene, V gene, CDR3 DNA, CDR3 protein. D genes are given only for firm matches. Clone size appears in some rows only: once, few, many, or a class for an expanded clone.

size: .
J: TRBJ2-1
D: .
V: TRBV19
DNA: TGTGCCAGTAGTACTACTAGTTTTTCCTACAATGAGCAGTTCTTC
CDR3: CASSTTSFSYNEQFF

size: .
J: TRBJ2-3
D: TRBD2
V: TRBV18
DNA: TGTGCCAGCTCACCCCCCAGCGGGATTAATGCAGATACGCAGTATTTT
CDR3: CASSPPSGINADTQYF

size: .
J: TRBJ2-7
D: .
V: TRBV9
DNA: TGTGCCAGCAGCGTAGGCGGGTCCTTTTACGAGCAGTACTTC
CDR3: CASSVGGSFYEQYF

size: .
J: TRBJ2-6
D: .
V: TRBV7-9
DNA: TGTGCCGATGCTGGGAGCTCTGGGGCCAACGTCCTGACTTTC
CDR3: CADAGSSGANVLTF

size: once
J: TRBJ2-7
D: .
V: TRBV5-1
DNA: TGCGCCAGCAGAAGGACAGAATACGAGCAGTACTTC
CDR3: CASRRTEYEQYF

size: .
J: TRBJ2-3
D: .
V: TRBV29-1
DNA: TGCAGCGCTTCTGACACCCAGGCGAAGAATCCGCAGTATTTT
CDR3: CSASDTQAKNPQYF

size: few
J: TRBJ1-5
D: TRBD1
V: TRBV29-1
DNA: TGCAGCGGCAGAAAGAACAGGGGGCACAATCAGCCCCAGCATTTT
CDR3: CSGRKNRGHNQPQHF

size: .
J: TRBJ2-2
D: .
V: TRBV4-1
DNA: TGCGCCAGCAGCCCCACAGGGGCGGGGACCGGGGAGCTGTTTTTT
CDR3: CASSPTGAGTGELFF

size: .
J: TRBJ1-2
D: .
V: TRBV11-2
DNA: TGTGCCAGCAGCCCCCGGACGGGGGGTTATGGCTACACCTTC
CDR3: CASSPRTGGYGYTF

size: .
J: TRBJ2-7
D: .
V: TRBV27
DNA: TGTGCCAGCAGCCTCAACCGGGGCGAGCAGTACTTC
CDR3: CASSLNRGEQYF

size: .
J: TRBJ2-7
D: .
V: TRBV27
DNA: TGTGCCAGCAGCCTTTCACTCCAGGGGAAGGACGAGCAGTACTTC
CDR3: CASSLSLQGKDEQYF

size: .
J: TRBJ2-7
D: TRBD1
V: TRBV4-1
DNA: TGCGCCAGCAGCCAAGCCCGACAGGGGCCCTCCTACGAGCAGTACTTC
CDR3: CASSQARQGPSYEQYF

size: .
J: TRBJ2-7
D: .
V: TRBV7-9
DNA: TGTGCCAGCAGCTTATGGCGGGGCCGAAGCTACGAGCAGTACTTC
CDR3: CASSLWRGRSYEQYF

size: .
J: TRBJ2-7
D: TRBD1
V: TRBV2
DNA: TGTGCCAGCAGGAGCAGACAGGGCCACGAGCAGTACTTC
CDR3: CASRSRQGHEQYF

size: .
J: TRBJ1-2
D: .
V: TRBV7-9
DNA: TGTGCCAGCAGTTCCGGGCGGGGGGACTTAGGGACCTTC
CDR3: CASSSGRGDLGTF

size: .
J: TRBJ1-1
D: .
V: TRBV2
DNA: TGTGCCAGCAACCCAGGGGATGGAGCTTTCTTT
CDR3: CASNPGDGAFF

size: .
J: TRBJ1-5
D: .
V: TRBV6-5
DNA: TGTGCCAGCAGACCCATACAGAGCAATCAGCCCCAGCATTTT
CDR3: CASRPIQSNQPQHF

size: .
J: TRBJ1-2
D: .
V: TRBV28
DNA: TGTGCCAGCAGTACTTACATGGCCCGTAACTATGGCTACACCTTC
CDR3: CASSTYMARNYGYTF

size: .
J: TRBJ1-5
D: .
V: TRBV5-6
DNA: TGTGCCAGCAGCTCCGGAGCGTGGCAGCCCCAGCATTTT
CDR3: CASSSGAWQPQHF

size: .
J: TRBJ1-5
D: .
V: TRBV6-1
DNA: TGTGCCAGCGTTGGCCGAACAGGCAATCAGCCCCAGCATTTT
CDR3: CASVGRTGNQPQHF

size: .
J: TRBJ1-1
D: .
V: TRBV27
DNA: TGTGCCAGCAGTTTAATGTGGAACACTGAAGCTTTCTTT
CDR3: CASSLMWNTEAFF

size: .
J: TRBJ2-7
D: .
V: TRBV6-5
DNA: TGTGCCAGCAGTTACTCGGTTGGGCAGGTGTGGAACGAGCAGTACTTC
CDR3: CASSYSVGQVWNEQYF

size: .
J: TRBJ2-7
D: .
V: TRBV30
DNA: TGTGCCTGGGGGGGAGAAGTGGGCTACGAGCAGTACTTC
CDR3: CAWGGEVGYEQYF

size: .
J: TRBJ2-5
D: .
V: TRBV29-1
DNA: TGCAGCGTTGAAGCAGGGGCCCAAGAGACCCAGTACTTC
CDR3: CSVEAGAQETQYF

size: .
J: TRBJ2-7
D: .
V: TRBV28
DNA: TGTGCCAGCAGCCGGGCCGGCTTTGTCGAGCAGTACTTC
CDR3: CASSRAGFVEQYF

size: .
J: TRBJ1-2
D: .
V: TRBV29-1
DNA: TGCAGCGTTTTTTGGGGAGCTCCAGGCTACACCTTC
CDR3: CSVFWGAPGYTF

size: .
J: TRBJ2-2
D: .
V: TRBV27
DNA: TGTGCCAGCAGTCCTGGAGATACCATAGGTCGCACCGGGGAGCTGTTTTTT
CDR3: CASSPGDTIGRTGELFF

size: .
J: TRBJ1-1
D: .
V: TRBV2
DNA: TGTGCCAGCGCGCAGTTGAACACTGAAGCTTTCTTT
CDR3: CASAQLNTEAFF

size: .
J: TRBJ2-7
D: TRBD1
V: TRBV13
DNA: TGTGCCAGCAGCTCCCCCGGACAGGGGACCTACGAGCAGTACTTC
CDR3: CASSSPGQGTYEQYF

size: .
J: TRBJ2-7
D: .
V: TRBV7-9
DNA: TGTGCCAGCAGCTTAGTGACCAGCCCACGGAAGCAGTACTTC
CDR3: CASSLVTSPRKQYF

size: .
J: TRBJ1-5
D: .
V: TRBV4-2
DNA: TGTGCCAGCAGCCAAGCCAGGGTTAGCAATCAGCCCCAGCATTTT
CDR3: CASSQARVSNQPQHF

size: .
J: TRBJ2-7
D: TRBD2
V: TRBV7-9
DNA: TGTGCCAGCAGCCCCCATGCAGGGGCGGGAGGACTATCCTACGAGCAGTACTTC
CDR3: CASSPHAGAGGLSYEQYF

size: .
J: TRBJ2-7
D: TRBD2
V: TRBV5-6
DNA: TGTGCCAGCCGGGGGGTAGAGGGAGGAACCTACGAGCAGTACTTC
CDR3: CASRGVEGGTYEQYF

size: .
J: TRBJ1-2
D: TRBD1
V: TRBV27
DNA: TGTGCCAGCAGTTTGGGGACAGGGTATGGCTACACCTTC
CDR3: CASSLGTGYGYTF

size: .
J: TRBJ2-3
D: .
V: TRBV7-9
DNA: TGTGCCAGCAGCTCTATGACTGGGACAGATACGCAGTATTTT
CDR3: CASSSMTGTDTQYF

size: .
J: TRBJ2-7
D: TRBD1
V: TRBV27
DNA: TGTGCCAGCAATAAAAGAGGGACAGACTCCTACGAGCAGTACTTC
CDR3: CASNKRGTDSYEQYF

size: .
J: TRBJ2-1
D: .
V: TRBV29-1
DNA: TGCAGCGCTCGAACTGGGAATGAGCAGTTCTTC
CDR3: CSARTGNEQFF

size: .
J: TRBJ1-2
D: .
V: TRBV13
DNA: TGTGCCAGCAGCAAACGGGGCAGGGGTGACTATGGCTACACCTTC
CDR3: CASSKRGRGDYGYTF

size: .
J: TRBJ2-3
D: TRBD2
V: TRBV13
DNA: TGTGCCAGCAGATACCATCTAGCGGGATGGGTTACGCAGTATTTT
CDR3: CASRYHLAGWVTQYF

size: .
J: TRBJ2-3
D: .
V: TRBV9
DNA: TGTGCCAGCAGCGTAGAAGTGGGGCTCACAATTTACACAGATACGCAGTATTTT
CDR3: CASSVEVGLTIYTDTQYF

size: few
J: TRBJ2-7
D: TRBD2
V: TRBV9
DNA: TGTGCCAGCAGCGTAGGGACTAGCTACGAGCAGTACTTC
CDR3: CASSVGTSYEQYF

size: .
J: TRBJ2-2
D: .
V: TRBV19
DNA: TGTGCCAGTAGTCCTGGGACGGGGAACACCGGGGAGCTGTTTTTT
CDR3: CASSPGTGNTGELFF

size: .
J: TRBJ1-6
D: .
V: TRBV4-1
DNA: TGCGCCAGCAGCCAGGCCGGGGCCTATAATTCACCCCTCCACTTT
CDR3: CASSQAGAYNSPLHF

size: .
J: TRBJ2-1
D: .
V: TRBV4-3
DNA: TGCGCCAGCAGCCAAGGGGTAGGGACTGGATTGGTGGGAGAGCAGTTCTTC
CDR3: CASSQGVGTGLVGEQFF